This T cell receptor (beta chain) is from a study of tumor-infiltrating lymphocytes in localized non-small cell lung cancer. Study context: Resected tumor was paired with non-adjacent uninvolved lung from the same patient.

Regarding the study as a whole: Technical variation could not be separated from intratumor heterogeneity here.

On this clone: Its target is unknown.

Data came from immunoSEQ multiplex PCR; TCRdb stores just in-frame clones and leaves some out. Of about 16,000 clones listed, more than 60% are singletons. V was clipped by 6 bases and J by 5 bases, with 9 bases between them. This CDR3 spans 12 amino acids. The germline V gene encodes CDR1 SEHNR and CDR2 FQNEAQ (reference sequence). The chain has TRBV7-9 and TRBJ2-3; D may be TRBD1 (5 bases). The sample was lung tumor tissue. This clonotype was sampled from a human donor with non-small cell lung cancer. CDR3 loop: CASRGTGDTQYF. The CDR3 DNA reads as TGTGCCAGCAGGGGAACAGGAGATACGCAGTATTTT.